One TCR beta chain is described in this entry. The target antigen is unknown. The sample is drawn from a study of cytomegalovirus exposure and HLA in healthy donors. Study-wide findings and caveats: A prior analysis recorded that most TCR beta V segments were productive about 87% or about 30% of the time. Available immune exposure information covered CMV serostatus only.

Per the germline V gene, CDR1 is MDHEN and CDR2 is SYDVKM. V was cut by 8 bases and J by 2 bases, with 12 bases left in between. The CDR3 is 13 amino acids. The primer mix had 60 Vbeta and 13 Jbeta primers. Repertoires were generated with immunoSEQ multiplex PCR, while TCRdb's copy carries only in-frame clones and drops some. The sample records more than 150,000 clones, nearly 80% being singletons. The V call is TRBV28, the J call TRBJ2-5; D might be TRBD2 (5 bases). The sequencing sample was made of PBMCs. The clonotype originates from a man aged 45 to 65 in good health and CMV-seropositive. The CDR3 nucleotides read TGTGCCAGCCGAACTAGGGTTCAAGAGACCCAGTACTTC. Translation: CASRTRVQETQYF.